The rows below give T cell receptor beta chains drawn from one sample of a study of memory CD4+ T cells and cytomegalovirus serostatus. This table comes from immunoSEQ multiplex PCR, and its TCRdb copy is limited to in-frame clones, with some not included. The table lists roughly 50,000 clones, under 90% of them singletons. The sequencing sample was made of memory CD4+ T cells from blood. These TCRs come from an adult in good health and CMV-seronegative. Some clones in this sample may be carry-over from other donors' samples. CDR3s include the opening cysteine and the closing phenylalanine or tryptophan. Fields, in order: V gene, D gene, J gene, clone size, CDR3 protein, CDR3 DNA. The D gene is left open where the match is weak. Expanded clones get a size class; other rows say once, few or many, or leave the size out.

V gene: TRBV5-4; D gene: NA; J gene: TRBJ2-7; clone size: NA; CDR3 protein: CASSQVGVHEQYF; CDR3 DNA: TGTGCCAGCAGCCAAGTCGGGGTGCACGAGCAGTACTTC
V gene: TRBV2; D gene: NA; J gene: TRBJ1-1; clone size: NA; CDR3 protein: CASNSRNTEAFF; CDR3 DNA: TGTGCCAGCAATTCGAGGAACACTGAAGCTTTCTTT
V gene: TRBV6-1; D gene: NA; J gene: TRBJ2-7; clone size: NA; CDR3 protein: CASTLDGHEQYF; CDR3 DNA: TGTGCCAGCACTTTGGATGGTCACGAGCAGTACTTC
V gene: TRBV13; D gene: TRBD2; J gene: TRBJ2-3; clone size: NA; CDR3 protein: CASSFGLAKDTQYF; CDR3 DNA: TGTGCCAGCAGCTTCGGACTAGCGAAAGATACGCAGTATTTT
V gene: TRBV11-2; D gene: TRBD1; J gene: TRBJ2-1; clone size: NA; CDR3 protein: CASSIRTGGSEQFF; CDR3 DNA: TGTGCCAGCAGCATCCGGACAGGGGGCAGTGAGCAGTTCTTC
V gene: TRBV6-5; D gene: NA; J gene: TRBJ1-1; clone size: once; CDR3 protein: CASSYSSGSMNTEAFF; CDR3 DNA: TGTGCCAGCAGTTACTCCTCGGGCAGCATGAACACTGAAGCTTTCTTT
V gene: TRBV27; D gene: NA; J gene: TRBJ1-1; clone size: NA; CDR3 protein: CASSLWGRETEAFF; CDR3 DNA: TGTGCCAGCAGTTTATGGGGGAGAGAAACTGAAGCTTTCTTT
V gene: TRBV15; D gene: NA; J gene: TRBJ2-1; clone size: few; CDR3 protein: CATSRGGGSNNEQFF; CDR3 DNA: TGTGCCACCAGCAGAGGAGGCGGGTCCAACAATGAGCAGTTCTTC
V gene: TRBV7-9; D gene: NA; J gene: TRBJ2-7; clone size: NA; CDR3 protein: CASSLAAGTYEQYF; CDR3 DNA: TGTGCCAGCAGCTTAGCGGCGGGTACCTACGAGCAGTACTTC
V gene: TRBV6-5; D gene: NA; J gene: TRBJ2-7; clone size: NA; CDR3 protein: CASSYQVEGSLYEQYF; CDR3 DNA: TGTGCCAGCAGTTACCAGGTGGAGGGGTCGTTATACGAGCAGTACTTC
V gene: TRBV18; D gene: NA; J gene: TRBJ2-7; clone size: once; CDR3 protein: CASSVGAGIGNEQYF; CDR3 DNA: TGTGCCAGCTCGGTCGGGGCGGGGATAGGCAACGAGCAGTACTTC
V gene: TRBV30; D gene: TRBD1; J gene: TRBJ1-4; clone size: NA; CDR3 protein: CAWRAWRGQGEKLFF; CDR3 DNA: TGTGCCTGGAGGGCTTGGAGGGGGCAAGGCGAAAAACTGTTTTTT
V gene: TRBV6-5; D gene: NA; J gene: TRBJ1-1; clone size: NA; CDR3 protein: CASSYGAGRSTEAFF; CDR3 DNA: TGTGCCAGCAGTTACGGGGCGGGGCGCAGCACTGAAGCTTTCTTT
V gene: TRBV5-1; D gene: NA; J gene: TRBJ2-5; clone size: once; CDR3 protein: CASSLVGEETQYF; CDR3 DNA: TGCGCCAGCAGCTTGGTCGGGGAAGAGACCCAGTACTTC
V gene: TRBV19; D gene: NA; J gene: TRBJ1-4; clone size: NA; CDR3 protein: CASSMGRGNEKLFF; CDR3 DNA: TGTGCCAGTAGTATGGGGCGGGGTAATGAAAAACTGTTTTTT
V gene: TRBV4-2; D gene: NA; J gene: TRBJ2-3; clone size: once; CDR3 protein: CASSQEGGPRTDTQYF; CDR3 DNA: TGTGCCAGCAGCCAAGAGGGCGGGCCCCGCACAGATACGCAGTATTTT
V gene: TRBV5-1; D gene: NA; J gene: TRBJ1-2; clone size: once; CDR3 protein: CASRQALYGYTF; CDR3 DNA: TGCGCCAGCAGGCAGGCCCTCTATGGCTACACCTTC
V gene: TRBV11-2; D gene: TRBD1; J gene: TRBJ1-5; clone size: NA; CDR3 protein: CASSRDRDQPQHF; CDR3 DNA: TGTGCCAGCAGCCGGGACAGGGATCAGCCCCAGCATTTT
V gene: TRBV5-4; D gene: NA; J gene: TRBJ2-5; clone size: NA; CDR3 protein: CASSPGGGQETQYF; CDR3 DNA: TGTGCCAGCAGCCCAGGGGGAGGACAAGAGACCCAGTACTTC
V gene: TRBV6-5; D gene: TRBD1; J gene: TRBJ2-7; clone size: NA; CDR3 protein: CASSYMTGGGEQYF; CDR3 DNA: TGTGCCAGCAGTTATATGACAGGGGGTGGCGAGCAGTACTTC
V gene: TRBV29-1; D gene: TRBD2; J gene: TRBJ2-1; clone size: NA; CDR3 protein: CSVDAGGAYNEQFF; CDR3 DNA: TGCAGCGTTGACGCGGGGGGGGCCTACAATGAGCAGTTCTTC
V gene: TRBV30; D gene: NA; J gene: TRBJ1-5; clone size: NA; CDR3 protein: CAWSGGRPLGQPQHF; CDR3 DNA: TGTGCCTGGAGTGGGGGCAGGCCTTTGGGGCAGCCCCAGCATTTT
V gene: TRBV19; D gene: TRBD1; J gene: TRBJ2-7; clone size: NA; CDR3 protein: CASSILDRAYEQYF; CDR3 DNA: TGTGCCAGTAGTATCTTGGACAGGGCCTACGAGCAGTACTTC
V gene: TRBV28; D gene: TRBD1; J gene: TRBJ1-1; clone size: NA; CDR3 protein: CASSFPHRGSTEAFF; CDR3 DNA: TGTGCCAGCAGTTTTCCCCACAGGGGGAGCACTGAAGCTTTCTTT
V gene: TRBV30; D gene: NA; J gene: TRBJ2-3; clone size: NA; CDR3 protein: CAFRRASADTQYF; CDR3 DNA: TGTGCTTTTCGGAGGGCCAGCGCAGATACGCAGTATTTT
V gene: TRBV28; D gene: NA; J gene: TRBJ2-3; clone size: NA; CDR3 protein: CASKGPTDTQYF; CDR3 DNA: TGTGCCAGCAAAGGGCCGACAGATACGCAGTATTTT
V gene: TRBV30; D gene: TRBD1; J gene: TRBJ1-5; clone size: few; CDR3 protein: CACRTGGLSNQPQHF; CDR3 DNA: TGTGCCTGTCGGACAGGAGGACTAAGCAATCAGCCCCAGCATTTT
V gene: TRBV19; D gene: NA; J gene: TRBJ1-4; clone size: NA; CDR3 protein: CASSATGPEKLFF; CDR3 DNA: TGTGCCAGTAGTGCGACAGGTCCCGAAAAACTGTTTTTT
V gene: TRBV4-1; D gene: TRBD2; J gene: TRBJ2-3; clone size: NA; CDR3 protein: CASSHLGGTSGRTDTQYF; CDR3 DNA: TGCGCCAGCAGCCACCTCGGCGGGACTAGCGGACGCACAGATACGCAGTATTTT
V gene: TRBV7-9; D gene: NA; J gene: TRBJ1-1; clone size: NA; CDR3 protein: CASSPGGGGDTEAFF; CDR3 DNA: TGTGCCAGCAGCCCAGGTGGGGGAGGGGACACTGAAGCTTTCTTT
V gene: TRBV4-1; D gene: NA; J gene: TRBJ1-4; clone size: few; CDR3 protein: CASSRKGGNEKLFF; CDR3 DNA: TGCGCCAGCAGCCGGAAGGGGGGGAATGAAAAACTGTTTTTT
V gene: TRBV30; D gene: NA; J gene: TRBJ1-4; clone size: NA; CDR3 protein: CTPSDRYNEKLFF; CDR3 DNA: TGCACACCCTCTGACAGGTATAATGAAAAACTGTTTTTT
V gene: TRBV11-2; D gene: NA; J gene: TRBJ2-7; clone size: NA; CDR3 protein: CASSLDLPTYYEQYF; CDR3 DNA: TGTGCCAGCAGCTTAGATCTTCCGACTTACTACGAGCAGTACTTC
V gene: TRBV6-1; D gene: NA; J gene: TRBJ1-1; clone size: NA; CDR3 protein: CASSGQPRTEAFF; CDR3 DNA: TGTGCCAGCAGTGGACAGCCTCGGACTGAAGCTTTCTTT
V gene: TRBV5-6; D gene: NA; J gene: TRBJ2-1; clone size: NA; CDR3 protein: CASSLGGGSYNEQFF; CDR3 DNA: TGTGCCAGCAGCTTGGGCGGAGGCTCCTACAATGAGCAGTTCTTC
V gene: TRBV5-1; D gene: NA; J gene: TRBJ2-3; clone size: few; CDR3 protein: CASSLADFGGGDTQYF; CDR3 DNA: TGCGCCAGCAGCTTGGCCGACTTTGGGGGTGGAGATACGCAGTATTTT
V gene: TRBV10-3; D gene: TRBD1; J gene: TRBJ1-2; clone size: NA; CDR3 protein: CATAQGAQRNYGYTF; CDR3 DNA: TGTGCCACCGCACAGGGGGCGCAAAGGAACTATGGCTACACCTTC
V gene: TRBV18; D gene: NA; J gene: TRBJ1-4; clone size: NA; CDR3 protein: CASSPPPNEKLFF; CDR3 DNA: TGTGCCAGCTCACCTCCCCCGAATGAAAAACTGTTTTTT
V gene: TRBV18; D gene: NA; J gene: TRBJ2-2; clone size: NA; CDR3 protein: CATERTNTGELFF; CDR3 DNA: TGTGCCACTGAGCGGACGAACACCGGGGAGCTGTTTTTT
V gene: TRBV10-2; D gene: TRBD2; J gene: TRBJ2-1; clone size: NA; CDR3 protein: CASRPPSGSYNEQFF; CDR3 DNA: TGCGCCAGCAGGCCCCCTAGCGGGAGTTACAATGAGCAGTTCTTC
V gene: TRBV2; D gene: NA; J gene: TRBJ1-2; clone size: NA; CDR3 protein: CASSESTMFGYTF; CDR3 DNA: TGTGCCAGCAGTGAATCGACAATGTTCGGCTACACCTTC
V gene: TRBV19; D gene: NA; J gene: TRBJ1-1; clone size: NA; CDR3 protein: CASSMVNTEAFF; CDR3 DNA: TGTGCCAGTAGTATGGTAAACACTGAAGCTTTCTTT
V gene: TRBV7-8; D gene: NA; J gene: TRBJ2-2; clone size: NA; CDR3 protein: CASSLAGVLAGELFF; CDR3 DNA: TGTGCCAGCAGCTTAGCAGGGGTATTAGCCGGGGAGCTGTTTTTT
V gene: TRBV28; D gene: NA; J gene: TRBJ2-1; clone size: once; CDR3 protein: CASRGAYNEQFF; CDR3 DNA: TGTGCCAGCAGGGGTGCCTACAATGAGCAGTTCTTC
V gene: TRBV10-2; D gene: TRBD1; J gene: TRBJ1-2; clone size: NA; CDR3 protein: CASSAGTGAYGYTF; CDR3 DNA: TGCGCCAGCAGCGCCGGGACAGGGGCCTATGGCTACACCTTC
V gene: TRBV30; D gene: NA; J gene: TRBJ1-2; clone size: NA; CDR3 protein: CAWRTGTASYGYTF; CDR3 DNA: TGTGCCTGGAGAACAGGGACCGCAAGCTATGGCTACACCTTC
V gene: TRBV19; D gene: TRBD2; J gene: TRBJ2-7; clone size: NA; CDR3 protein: CASSGLAGALEQYF; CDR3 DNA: TGTGCCAGTAGTGGACTAGCGGGAGCCCTTGAGCAGTACTTC
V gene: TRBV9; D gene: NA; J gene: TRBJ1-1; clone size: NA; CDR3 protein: CASSVEQAANTEAFF; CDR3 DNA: TGTGCCAGCAGCGTAGAACAGGCAGCCAACACTGAAGCTTTCTTT
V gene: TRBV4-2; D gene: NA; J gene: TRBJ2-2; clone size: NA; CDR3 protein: CASSQDVTSPELFF; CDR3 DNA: TGTGCCAGCAGCCAAGACGTGACCAGCCCGGAGCTGTTTTTT
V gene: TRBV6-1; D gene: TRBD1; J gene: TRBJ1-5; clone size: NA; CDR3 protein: CASSERQGAQPQHF; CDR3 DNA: TGTGCCAGCAGTGAAAGGCAGGGGGCACAGCCCCAGCATTTT
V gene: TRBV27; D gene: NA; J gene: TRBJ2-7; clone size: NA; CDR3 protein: CASSFARGPYEQYF; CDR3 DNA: TGTGCCAGCAGTTTCGCCCGGGGGCCCTACGAGCAGTACTTC
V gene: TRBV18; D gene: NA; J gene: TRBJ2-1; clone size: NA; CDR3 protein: CASSPPTGAFGEQFF; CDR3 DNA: TGTGCCAGCTCACCACCTACGGGGGCCTTCGGGGAGCAGTTCTTC